This record looks at one TCR beta chain sequence and its context. What it binds is not known. Researchers ran the PCR with 60 Vbeta and 13 Jbeta primers. Sequencing was performed with immunoSEQ multiplex PCR; in TCRdb, only in-frame clones are kept and a portion is missing. The listing records about 75,000 clones. The germline CDR1 and CDR2 sequences are MGHRA and YSYEKL. This CDR3 has 16 amino acids. The V segment lost 4 bases and the J segment 4 bases; nucleotides outside the gene matches: 11. Unrecorded immune exposures were likely, despite nominal health at sampling. This sample is part of a study of cytomegalovirus exposure and HLA in healthy donors. Study results and caveats: Reported findings show TCR beta sequences accurately forecast HLA-A and HLA-B alleles in most subjects. Prior analysis indicated that the majority of TCR beta V segments exhibited productivity approximately 87% or approximately 30% of the time.

The specimen was PBMCs. The receptor was derived from a man between 35 and 55 years old in good health and CMV-seronegative. J is TRBJ2-3 and V is TRBV4-1; the match to TRBD1 covers 7 bases. The CDR3 nucleotides are TGCGCCAGCAGCCCAAGGGACAGCGACGGAGCAGATACGCAGTATTTT. Translated: CASSPRDSDGADTQYF.